This is a list of T cell receptor beta chains from one sample in a study of cytomegalovirus exposure and HLA in healthy donors. Libraries were prepared by immunoSEQ multiplex PCR; TCRdb keeps only in-frame clonotypes and omits some of them. The sample consists of 100,000 to 150,000 clones, approximately 90% of them appearing once. Sequenced sample: PBMCs. The receptors were gathered from a woman between 18 and 30 years old in good health and CMV-seronegative. Each CDR3 is given without its conserved first and last residue. Each record gives: J gene, V gene, CDR3 protein.

>TRBJ1-1|TRBV15
ASKFWTGDEAF
>TRBJ2-2|TRBV6-1
ASSEAAPILATELF
>TRBJ2-7|TRBV5-1
ASSFTGTGEGEQY
>TRBJ2-2|TRBV21-1
ASSRQRGNRKNTGELF
>TRBJ2-5|TRBV2
ASSGGRAGKTQY
>TRBJ1-1|TRBV9
ASSVGGQLNTEAF
>TRBJ2-3|TRBV4-2
ASSQESGTGADTQY
>TRBJ2-5|TRBV4-1
ASSLGQGGQETQY
>TRBJ1-5|TRBV28
ASSLRSGRAQH
>TRBJ2-4|TRBV7-6
ASSAGTGSLSKNIQY
>TRBJ2-6|TRBV6-1
ASSERSALSGANVLT